The next 18 T cell receptor beta chains were all read from a single sample in a study of blood T cell repertoires in COVID-19. Some clones are missing from TCRdb's copy, which holds only in-frame ones; the method was immunoSEQ multiplex PCR. The table shows some 360,000 clones, with 70% to 90% occurring only once. Input material: peripheral blood. These TCRs come from an older woman with COVID-19, enrolled during active disease.

The V call is TRBV5-6, the J call TRBJ2-3; D not certain. CDR1 SGHDT and CDR2 YYEEEE come from the germline V gene. V gave up 3 bases and J gave up 2 bases, with 7 bases separating them. The CDR3 runs 13 residues. The CDR3 loop is CASSSTVTDTQYF. As DNA, the CDR3 is TGTGCCAGCAGCTCCACAGTCACAGATACGCAGTATTTT.

The V call is TRBV7-9, the J call TRBJ1-4; D gene ambiguous. CDR1 is SEHNR, CDR2 FQNEAQ, per germline (reference sequence). The CDR3 runs to 15 residues. The V and J ends lost 5 bases and 3 bases respectively, with 13 bases between them. In DNA form, the CDR3 reads TGTGCCAGCAGCCCGATGGGGAGTGCTAATGAAAAACTGTTTTTT. Encoded protein: CASSPMGSANEKLFF.

The chain employs TRBV27 and TRBJ1-5, with TRBD1 matching over 9 bases. The V segment lost 10 bases and the J segment 4 bases; nucleotides outside the gene matches: 8. Per the germline V gene, CDR1 is MNHEY and CDR2 is SMNVEV (reference sequence). CDR3 length: 14 amino acids. The DNA of the CDR3 is TGTGCCATCTCGGCCGGGACAGGGAATCAGCCCCAGCATTTT. Translated: CAISAGTGNQPQHF.

This clone has more than one count but fewer than ten. The V call is TRBV27, the J call TRBJ1-2, with 9 bases identical to TRBD1. The CDR3 sequence is 15 residues long. V trimming: 5 bases; J trimming: 4 bases; junction bases outside the gene matches: 8. Germline loops: CDR1 MNHEY, CDR2 SMNVEV (reference sequence). The CDR3 loop reads CASSARDRAPYGYTF. The CDR3, as DNA: TGTGCCAGCAGTGCCAGGGACAGGGCCCCCTATGGCTACACCTTC.

CDR3 DNA: TGTGCCAGCAGCCAAGATTGGGCACAGGTGGATTCTGGCTACACCTTC. Translating gives CASSQDWAQVDSGYTF. The chain has TRBV3-1 (or the pseudogene TRBV3-2) and TRBJ1-2, with D perhaps matching TRBD1 (5 bases). Deletions cut 0 bases from V and 7 bases from J, with 18 bases between. This CDR3 comprises 16 residues. CDR1 is LGHDT and CDR2 is YNNKEL in the germline V gene (reference sequence).

V is TRBV28 and J is TRBJ1-2; 8 nucleotides line up with TRBD1. The length of the CDR3 is 15 residues. Germline values: CDR1 MDHEN, CDR2 SYDVKM. After removal of 6 bases from V and 4 bases from J, the junction contained 10 bases not matched to a gene. The CDR3 reads CASSPDRASFYGYTF. Here the CDR3 DNA reads TGTGCCAGCAGCCCGGACAGGGCGTCATTCTATGGCTACACCTTC.

This chain joins TRBV2 and TRBJ1-4; no reliable D call. Germline assignment: CDR1 SNHLY and CDR2 FYNNEI. V was cut by 6 bases and J by 8 bases, with 13 bases left in between. The CDR3 spans 13 residues. The CDR3 region is CASRRHGGEKLFF. The CDR3 bases are TGTGCCAGCAGAAGACATGGCGGGGAAAAACTGTTTTTT.

The chain combines TRBV24-1 with TRBJ1-2; D gene unclear. Between the trimmed V and J ends, which lost 3 bases and 5 bases, there was a span of 12 bases. Germline assignment: CDR1 KGHDR and CDR2 SFDVKD. The CDR3 has 14 residues. The CDR3 DNA reads as TGTGCCACCAGTGATCACCCGGGAGGGTATGGCTACACCTTC. This gives the protein CATSDHPGGYGYTF.

The chain carries TRBV24-1 and TRBJ1-6, with 10 positions matching TRBD1. Germline CDR1 reads KGHDR; CDR2 reads SFDVKD. This CDR3 is 15 amino acids long. The ends lost 8 bases at V and 7 bases at J; junction bases unmatched: 7. CDR3 region: CATTRQGARNSPLHF. CDR3 coding DNA: TGTGCCACCACTCGACAGGGGGCAAGGAATTCACCCCTCCACTTT.

This chain's CDR3 is CASSSGSGTGVGNTIYF. CDR3 nucleotide sequence: TGTGCCAGCAGTTCAGGATCCGGGACAGGGGTTGGAAACACCATATATTTT. The chain links TRBV5-4 to TRBJ1-3; 10 bases align to TRBD1. Germline CDR1 is SGHNT and CDR2 is YYREEE (reference sequence). The trim removed 5 bases at V and 3 bases at J, leaving 11 bases unmatched. The CDR3 covers 17 residues.

This clone was picked up a small number of times. The rearrangement uses TRBV27 and TRBJ1-5; D is unresolved. Germline V gene data show CDR1 as MNHEY and CDR2 as SMNVEV (reference sequence). The CDR3 consists of 14 residues. The V and J ends lost 3 bases and 5 bases respectively, with 11 bases between them. In DNA form, the CDR3 reads TGTGCCAGCAGTTTCGCAAGCGGACATCAGCCCCAGCATTTT. Translated, it gives CASSFASGHQPQHF.

The rearrangement links TRBV11-3 to TRBJ2-3; D gene ambiguous. The CDR3 loop spans 12 amino acids. Germline lookup yields CDR1 SGHNT and CDR2 YENEEA. The V gene lost 1 base and the J gene lost 10 bases, with 9 bases spanning the gap. The CDR3 reads CASSLGPGPQYF. DNA for the CDR3: TGTGCCAGCAGCTTAGGTCCAGGCCCGCAGTATTTT.

CDR3 DNA: TGTGCCAGCAGTTACTCGACGGGGGACACCGGGGAGCTGTTTTTT. Residues: CASSYSTGDTGELFF. This chain joins TRBV6-5 and TRBJ2-2; possible D gene TRBD2, 6 bases. The CDR3 loop spans 15 amino acids. Trimming removed 0 bases at V and 3 bases at J, with 8 bases between. Germline V gives CDR1 MNHEY, CDR2 SVGAGI.

The V and J genes are TRBV5-1 and TRBJ1-2, with unresolved D. Between the trimmed V and J ends, which lost 0 bases and 6 bases, there was a span of 12 bases. This CDR3 has 14 residues. Germline V gene sequence: CDR1 SGHRS, CDR2 YFSETQ. In DNA form, the CDR3 reads TGCGCCAGCAGCTTGGCAGGTTCCGGCGATGGCTACACCTTC. Translation gives CASSLAGSGDGYTF. Complete variable domain (other parts from reference TRBV5-1 and TRBJ1-2): KAGVTQTPRYLIKTRGQQVTLSCSPISGHRSVSWYQQTPGQGLQFLFEYFSETQRNKGNFPGRFSGRQFSNSRSEMNVSTLELGDSALYLCASSLAGSGDGYTFGSGTRLTVV.

The V and J genes are TRBV6-6 and TRBJ2-2; D uncertain. The CDR3 spans 13 residues. From germline, CDR1 is MNHNY and CDR2 SVGAGI (reference sequence). Trimming cost V 4 bases and J 6 bases, with 9 bases left between them. CDR3 in DNA: TGTGCCAGCAGTTCGGTTCCGTCCGGGGAGCTGTTTTTT. Translation: CASSSVPSGELFF.

The CDR3 loop is CASSKYNRENTEAFF. The CDR3 nucleotides read TGTGCCAGCAGCAAATACAACAGGGAAAACACTGAAGCTTTCTTT. J is TRBJ1-1 and V is TRBV5-6, with D perhaps TRBD1 (6 bases). Germline V gene lookup returns CDR1 SGHDT and CDR2 YYEEEE. Trimming removed 4 bases at V and 2 bases at J, with 15 bases between. The CDR3 is 15 amino acids.

As to this clone: This sample includes further DNA sequences coding for the same CDR3. J is TRBJ2-7 and V is TRBV2; TRBD2 might be the D (6 bases). V was cut by 7 bases and J by 0 bases, with 13 bases left in between. CDR1 and CDR2 (germline): SNHLY, FYNNEI. CDR3 length equals 14 residues. Here the CDR3 reads CASTQEGGSYEQYF. The CDR3 coding sequence is TGTGCCAGCACCCAGGAGGGAGGCTCCTACGAGCAGTACTTC.

This clone has just a few counts. V gene TRBV30 combines with J gene TRBJ1-2; 10 bases agree with TRBD1. The germline V gene has CDR1 GTSNPN and CDR2 SVGIG (reference sequence). The CDR3 sequence is 15 residues long. Trimming at V came to 3 bases and at J to 1 base, leaving 5 bases not matched to a gene. The CDR3 DNA follows: TGTGCCTGGAGAGCCGGACAGGGGGGTAACTATGGCTACACCTTC. It translates to CAWRAGQGGNYGYTF.